The 22 T cell receptor beta chains listed next were all sequenced from one sample in a study of OX40 agonist ivuxolimab in advanced cancers. Sequencing was performed with immunoSEQ multiplex PCR; in TCRdb, only in-frame clones are kept and a portion is missing. In the table there are around 90,000 clones, over 75% of which are singletons. This specimen consisted of CD4+ or CD8+ T cells sorted from blood, obtained in a trial of the OX40 agonist ivuxolimab. The receptors come from an adult with an advanced solid tumor such as melanoma, head and neck, liver or kidney cancer.

The chain couples TRBV7-9 to TRBJ1-2, with 10 bases aligning to TRBD1. After removal of 5 bases from V and 5 bases from J, the junction contained 11 bases not matched to a gene. CDR3 length: 16 residues. Germline V lookup: CDR1 SEHNR, CDR2 FQNEAQ (reference sequence). This CDR3 is CASSPRQQGQGYGYTF. CDR3 DNA: TGTGCCAGCAGCCCCCGCCAGCAGGGACAGGGGTATGGCTACACCTTC.

The chain employs TRBV11-2 and TRBJ2-7; possibly TRBD2 for D (6 bases). The V gene lost 1 base and the J gene lost 7 bases, with 14 bases spanning the gap. There are 14 residues in the CDR3. Germline lookup yields CDR1 SGHAT and CDR2 FQNNGV. CDR3 protein: CASSLAGVVREQYF. DNA of the CDR3: TGTGCCAGCAGCTTAGCGGGAGTTGTTCGGGAGCAGTACTTC.

The chain couples TRBV10-3 to TRBJ2-1, with 7 nucleotides matching TRBD1. The V segment lost 5 bases and the J segment 4 bases; nucleotides outside the gene matches: 8. Germline CDR1 and CDR2: ENHRY and SYGVKD. This CDR3 spans 15 amino acids. CDR3 in DNA: TGTGCCATCAGTCCCACAGGGGAAAGGTACAATGAGCAGTTCTTC. Its protein product is CAISPTGERYNEQFF.

The J gene is TRBJ2-3, the V gene TRBV5-4; the D call may be TRBD1 or TRBD2 (5 bases each). Germline-derived CDR1 and CDR2 are SGHNT and YYREEE (reference sequence). The V end was cut by 4 bases, the J end by 0 bases, with 12 bases between. The CDR3 is 15 amino acids. The DNA for the CDR3 is TGTGCCAGCAGCGATGGGACCCTAAGCACAGATACGCAGTATTTT. As protein: CASSDGTLSTDTQYF. The entire variable domain, with the rest obtained from reference TRBV5-4 and TRBJ2-3, is as follows: ETGVTQSPTHLIKTRGQQVTLRCSSQSGHNTVSWYQQALGQGPQFIFQYYREEENGRGNFPPRFSGLQFPNYSSELNVNALELDDSALYLCASSDGTLSTDTQYFGPGTRLTVL.

A few counts support this clone. The chain combines TRBV10-1 with TRBJ2-4, with D perhaps matching TRBD1 or TRBD2 (5 bases each). Trimming left V 6 bases short and J 6 bases short, with 18 bases between. The CDR3 consists of 15 residues. Germline V gene data show CDR1 as WNHNN and CDR2 as SYGVQD (reference sequence). The DNA of the CDR3 is TGCGCCAGCAGCGAGGGGTCGGAGTTCAGAAACATTCAGTACTTC. Its protein is CASSEGSEFRNIQYF.

The genes are TRBV10-2 and TRBJ2-2, with TRBD2 matching over 8 bases. The CDR3 length is 16 residues. The germline V gene encodes CDR1 WSHSY and CDR2 SAAADI. V lost 6 bases and J lost 7; bases outside the gene matches: 13. CDR3: CASSHETGGVVGELFF. Written as DNA, the CDR3 is TGCGCCAGCAGCCACGAAACGGGAGGGGTTGTCGGGGAGCTGTTTTTT.

V is TRBV5-1 and J is TRBJ2-3, with TRBD2 matching over 7 bases. The CDR3 runs 16 residues. The ends lost 0 bases at V and 5 bases at J; junction bases unmatched: 9. CDR1 SGHRS and CDR2 YFSETQ come from the germline V gene. The CDR3 bases are TGCGCCAGCAGCTTGGAGGGCGGGAGTAGTATAGATACGCAGTATTTT. It specifies CASSLEGGSSIDTQYF.

In this sample, this clone turned up once. CDR3 region: CASSPRSGQGQAFF. The CDR3 nucleotides read TGTGCCAGCAGCCCCCGTTCGGGACAGGGGCAGGCTTTCTTT. The J gene is TRBJ1-1, the V gene TRBV7-8; 10 bases line up with TRBD1. This CDR3 region has 14 residues. Unmatched junction bases numbered 11, after V lost 5 bases and J lost 11 bases. Germline CDR1 and CDR2: SGHVS and FQNEAQ. The full variable domain, completed using reference TRBV7-8 and TRBJ1-1, is GAGVSQSPRYKVAKRGQDVALRCDPISGHVSLFWYQQALGQGPEFLTYFQNEAQLDKSGLPSDRFFAERPEGSVSTLKIQRTQQEDSAVYLCASSPRSGQGQAFFGQGTRLTVV.

CDR3 DNA: TGTGCCTGGAGTGTACACGGTCAGGGACAGGGGTTCTACTACAATGAGCAGTTCTTC. Its translation: CAWSVHGQGQGFYYNEQFF. The V gene is TRBV30, the J gene TRBJ2-1; TRBD1 matches 10 bases. The ends lost 0 bases at V and 3 bases at J; junction bases unmatched: 14. Looked up from germline, CDR1 is GTSNPN and CDR2 is SVGIG (reference sequence). CDR3 length: 19 residues.

Only one count was recorded for this clone. V and J are TRBV6-5 and TRBJ2-1; possibly TRBD2 for D (6 bases). Trimming pared 10 bases from V and 2 bases from J, leaving 18 bases between. Germline lookup yields CDR1 MNHEY and CDR2 SVGAGI. The CDR3 is 15 residues long. The CDR3: CATRRGTETYNEQFF. DNA for the CDR3: TGTGCCACCCGGCGTGGGACTGAGACCTACAATGAGCAGTTCTTC.

The CDR3 spells CASSRTWVSYNEQFF. The CDR3 coding sequence is TGCGCCAGCAGTCGGACATGGGTCTCCTACAATGAGCAGTTCTTC. The genes are TRBV4-1 and TRBJ2-1; D possibly corresponds to TRBD1 (5 bases). Per germline, CDR1 MGHRA and CDR2 YSYEKL. The CDR3 spans 15 residues. Trimming left V 6 bases short and J 0 bases short, with 12 bases between.

The rearrangement joins TRBV28 to TRBJ2-7; 7 nucleotides agree with TRBD2. CDR3 length: 18 residues. Germline CDR1 and CDR2: MDHEN and SYDVKM. With V trimmed by 8 bases and J by 2 bases, 21 bases remained unmatched. In DNA form, the CDR3 reads TGTGCCAGCCGGGAAGGGGAGACGACTGGCGGGAGCCCCTACGAGCAGTACTTC. Amino acid sequence: CASREGETTGGSPYEQYF.

V and J are TRBV27 and TRBJ2-7; tentative D call: TRBD2 (6 bases). The CDR3 extends over 16 amino acids. V gave up 5 bases and J gave up 4 bases, with 21 bases separating them. From germline, CDR1 is MNHEY and CDR2 SMNVEV (reference sequence). CDR3 coding DNA: TGTGCCAGCAGTCCGACGACTAGTCCCGCCGGGTACGAGCAGTACTTC. Its translation is CASSPTTSPAGYEQYF.

This rearrangement joins TRBV30 to TRBJ1-2; TRBD1 is a possible D gene (5 bases). V was cut by 4 bases and J by 7 bases, with 16 bases left in between. Germline V CDR1 and CDR2: GTSNPN, SVGIG (reference sequence). This CDR3 region has 13 residues. The CDR3 loop reads CAWKQGPRPGYTF. In nucleotides, the CDR3 is TGTGCCTGGAAGCAGGGCCCTAGGCCTGGCTACACCTTC.

On this clone: The junction departs from the called germline gene at one end, perhaps through a read error. V is TRBV30 and J is TRBJ1-2, with 7 nucleotides matching TRBD1. This CDR3 has 12 residues. Germline-derived CDR1 and CDR2 are GTSNPN and SVGIG (reference sequence). The CDR3 region is CAWTPGQAAAHF. As DNA, the CDR3 is TGTGCCTGGACCCCCGGACAGGCCGCTGCCCACTTC.

This clone has just a few counts. The CDR3 loop is CASSLSQNTEAFF. The CDR3 DNA reads as TGTGCCAGCAGCTTAAGTCAGAACACTGAAGCTTTCTTT. The chain joins TRBV7-9 to TRBJ1-1, with no clear D. The CDR3 runs 13 residues. Germline CDR1 SEHNR, CDR2 FQNEAQ (reference sequence). V lost 2 bases and J 1 base, leaving 5 bases between the germline ends.

The rearrangement uses TRBV5-4 and TRBJ1-2; D gene uncertain. The CDR3 contains 14 residues. Germline V gene lookup returns CDR1 SGHNT and CDR2 YYREEE (reference sequence). The V end was cut by 3 bases, the J end by 2 bases, with 11 bases between. The CDR3 here is CASSSLLGNYGYTF. The CDR3, as DNA: TGTGCCAGCAGCTCCCTGCTGGGAAACTATGGCTACACCTTC.

The rearrangement uses TRBV10-2 and TRBJ2-1, with 12 bases aligning to TRBD1. The CDR3 is 14 residues long. Germline lookup yields CDR1 WSHSY and CDR2 SAAADI. With 11 bases clipped from V and 6 bases from J, the junction kept 8 bases outside the gene matches. The CDR3 protein is CAGTGDRGLNEQFF. CDR3 in DNA: TGCGCCGGAACTGGGGACAGGGGGCTCAATGAGCAGTTCTTC.

The V and J genes are TRBV7-2 and TRBJ1-6; no firm D call. V was pared by 2 bases and J by 1 base, with 6 bases between. Germline lookup yields CDR1 SGHTA and CDR2 FQGNSA. This CDR3 spans 15 amino acids. CDR3 loop: CASSLYGSYNSPLHF. CDR3 DNA: TGTGCCAGCAGCTTATACGGGTCCTATAATTCACCCCTCCACTTT.

The rearrangement links TRBV7-9 to TRBJ2-1; D may match TRBD1 or TRBD2 (5 bases each). The V and J ends lost 3 bases and 0 bases respectively, with 12 bases between them. There are 16 residues in the CDR3. Germline V gene lookup returns CDR1 SEHNR and CDR2 FQNEAQ (reference sequence). The CDR3 here is CASSLRGAGSYNEQFF. The CDR3 nucleotides are TGTGCCAGCAGCTTGAGGGGAGCCGGCTCCTACAATGAGCAGTTCTTC.

The V and J genes are TRBV28 and TRBJ2-1; 8 bases line up with TRBD1. Per the germline V gene, CDR1 is MDHEN and CDR2 is SYDVKM. This CDR3 is built from 14 residues. J gave up 13 bases and V 7 bases, and 15 bases lay outside the gene matches. CDR3 sequence (DNA): TGTGCCAGCACTCCCGGGACAGGCCCAACGGGACAGTTCTTC. Protein: CASTPGTGPTGQFF.

V and J are TRBV7-9 and TRBJ2-1; D gene ambiguous. The V end was cut by 1 base, the J end by 9 bases, with 13 bases between. CDR1 and CDR2 (germline): SEHNR, FQNEAQ (reference sequence). The CDR3 spans 14 residues. The CDR3 loop reads CASSLVSLGGEQFF. The CDR3 DNA follows: TGTGCCAGCAGCTTAGTAAGTTTGGGCGGTGAGCAGTTCTTC.